The 14 T cell receptor beta chains presented below share a single source sample, sequenced in a study of shared clonotypes between healthy human individuals. Some clones are missing from TCRdb's copy, which holds only in-frame ones; the method was immunoSEQ multiplex PCR. The repertoire holds roughly 1,500,000 clones, nearly 99% seen once, with around 0.45% in the top ten. Sequenced material: naive CD4+ T cells sorted from blood. Regarding subset: CD45RA+ positively selected. These receptor sequences come from a man aged 25-45 years in good health.

J is TRBJ2-2 and V is TRBV2; 7 nucleotides agree with TRBD1. The ends lost 7 bases at V and 11 bases at J; junction bases unmatched: 10. CDR1 and CDR2 from the germline V gene are SNHLY and FYNNEI. The CDR3 spans 13 residues. The CDR3 here is CASNIIGGSELFF. CDR3 bases: TGTGCCAGCAATATAATAGGGGGCAGTGAGCTGTTTTTT.

Written as DNA, the CDR3 is TGTGCCAGCAGCTTAAAGGCTAGCGGGAGCTACAATGAGCAGTTCTTC. Protein: CASSLKASGSYNEQFF. This chain connects TRBV11-2 to TRBJ2-1, with 10 bases identical to TRBD2. Looked up from germline, CDR1 is SGHAT and CDR2 is FQNNGV. The CDR3 is made up of 16 amino acids. J lost 3 bases, V lost 2 bases, and 4 bases had no gene match.

The gene calls are TRBV10-1 and TRBJ1-4, with TRBD1 as a possible D gene (6 bases). CDR3 size: 17 residues. V was trimmed by 9 bases and J by 1 base, leaving 21 bases between them. Germline CDR1 is WNHNN and CDR2 is SYGVQD (reference sequence). The CDR3 is CASFRGGGELTNEKLFF. DNA for the CDR3: TGCGCCAGTTTCAGGGGAGGAGGTGAGTTAACTAATGAAAAACTGTTTTTT.

The rearrangement joins TRBV7-8 to TRBJ2-7; no definite D call. V dropped 5 bases and J dropped 4 bases, with 12 bases sitting between them. Germline V CDR1 and CDR2: SGHVS, FQNEAQ. The CDR3 consists of 13 residues. CDR3 in DNA: TGTGCCAGCAGCCTTCGGACGGAATACGAGCAGTACTTC. Amino acids: CASSLRTEYEQYF.

The chain employs TRBV14 and TRBJ2-7; no clear D gene. Germline lookup yields CDR1 SGHDN and CDR2 FVKESK. This CDR3 comprises 13 residues. V was pared by 0 bases and J by 6 bases, with 9 bases between. The CDR3 DNA is TGTGCCAGCAGCCAAGATCTCCCAAGCGAGCAGTACTTC. It codes for CASSQDLPSEQYF.

V gene TRBV28 combines with J gene TRBJ2-5; unclear D gene. The CDR3 runs to 11 residues. V lost 2 bases and J lost 10, with 8 bases in between. The germline V gene encodes CDR1 MDHEN and CDR2 SYDVKM. The CDR3 nucleotides are TGTGCCAGCAGTTTAGAGGTGCTCCAGTACTTC. Protein: CASSLEVLQYF.

V is TRBV9 and J is TRBJ2-2, with 9 bases identical to TRBD1. The CDR3 consists of 16 residues. Trimming at V came to 4 bases and at J to 7 bases, leaving 11 bases not matched to a gene. The germline V gene encodes CDR1 SGDLS and CDR2 YYNGEE. DNA for the CDR3: TGTGCCAGCAGCACCCGACCGGGACAGGGCGGCGGGGAGCTGTTTTTT. Protein product: CASSTRPGQGGGELFF.

The V call is TRBV18, the J call TRBJ1-1; weak D call: TRBD1 (5 bases). The V gene's germline CDR1 is KGHSH and CDR2 LQKENI. The CDR3 runs to 13 residues. V lost 10 bases, J lost 2 bases, and 14 bases lay in between. The CDR3 coding sequence is TGTGCCACCGCAGACAGTTTAAACACTGAAGCTTTCTTT. It is translated as CATADSLNTEAFF.

The gene calls are TRBV2 and TRBJ2-7; D gene unclear. Trimming pared 6 bases from V and 7 bases from J, leaving 13 bases between. Germline V gene sequence: CDR1 SNHLY, CDR2 FYNNEI. CDR3 length equals 12 residues. CDR3 coding DNA: TGTGCCAGCAGGATCCTGATAGAGGAGCAGTACTTC. Translation: CASRILIEEQYF.

As regards this clone: One end of the junction does not line up with germline, which may come from a read error. The sample has other DNA sequences that encode this CDR3 too. The V call is TRBV18, the J call TRBJ2-7; 11 nucleotides align to TRBD2. Germline values: CDR1 KGHSH, CDR2 LQKENI. This CDR3 has 17 amino acids. CDR3 sequence reads: CASSPGLAGRETYEQYF. Here the CDR3 DNA reads TGTGCCAGCTCACCAGGACTAGCGGGTAGGGAAACCTACGAGCAATACTTC.

Remarks on this clone: The sample carries other DNA sequences with the same CDR3. The chain joins TRBV28 to TRBJ1-5; no firm D call. Trimming removed 4 bases from V and 2 bases from J, with 3 bases in between. The CDR3 has 12 residues. Germline CDR1 reads MDHEN; CDR2 reads SYDVKM. In nucleotides, the CDR3 is TGTGCCAGCAGTTCGGGCAATCAGCCCCAGCATTTT. Residues: CASSSGNQPQHF. Full variable domain (outside the CDR3, taken from reference TRBV28 and TRBJ1-5): DVKVTQSSRYLVKRTGEKVFLECVQDMDHENMFWYRQDPGLGLRLIYFSYDVKMKEKGDIPEGYSVSREKKERFSLILESASTNQTSMYLCASSSGNQPQHFGDGTRLSIL.

V and J are TRBV5-5 and TRBJ2-1; 10 bases fit TRBD2. V trimming: 0 bases; J trimming: 8 bases; junction bases outside the gene matches: 11. CDR1 SGHKS and CDR2 YYEKEE come from the germline V gene (reference sequence). The CDR3 totals 17 residues. As DNA, the CDR3 is TGTGCCAGCAGCTTGGCCTTAAGCGGGAGGGGTGGCGATGAGCAGTTCTTC. Its translation is CASSLALSGRGGDEQFF.

The genes are TRBV30 and TRBJ2-7; D possibly matches TRBD1 or TRBD2 (5 bases each). This CDR3 region has 11 residues. Germline CDR1 GTSNPN, CDR2 SVGIG (reference sequence). V was cut by 5 bases and J by 5 bases, with 10 bases left in between. In DNA form, the CDR3 reads TGTGCCTGGGGCAGGGACCACGAGCAGTACTTC. Translating it yields CAWGRDHEQYF.

V gene TRBV30 combines with J gene TRBJ2-7; tentatively, D is TRBD2 (6 bases). CDR1 GTSNPN and CDR2 SVGIG come from the germline V gene (reference sequence). The CDR3 contains 14 residues. Deletions cut 0 bases from V and 5 bases from J, with 14 bases between. The CDR3 region is CAWSVRREFHEQYF. The DNA for the CDR3 is TGTGCCTGGAGTGTACGTCGGGAGTTCCACGAGCAGTACTTC.